The subject of this entry is one T cell receptor (beta chain). Its target is not known. Repertoires were generated with immunoSEQ multiplex PCR, while TCRdb's copy carries only in-frame clones and drops some. The profile covers around 97,000 clones, with about 90% appearing a single time and 4.8% taken by the ten largest. The CDR3 runs to 16 residues. Per germline, CDR1 LGHDT and CDR2 YNNKEL (reference sequence). V was pared by 1 base and J by 6 bases, with 18 bases between. The entry originates in a study of T cell responses to AZD1222 COVID-19 vaccine. Broader study findings: All repertoire sampling was performed exclusively after the peak T cell response. Clonal diversity was possibly underestimated; the donors were predominantly white British and more often female. Spike-specific TCR breadth and depth were elevated following two AZD1222 doses.

This sequence was found in an adult in good health. This chain links TRBV3-1 (or the pseudogene TRBV3-2) with TRBJ1-1; maybe TRBD1 (5 bases). Material: peripheral blood, obtained on day 0 of AZD1222 vaccination. In DNA, the CDR3 is TGTGCCAGCAGCCAAGCGGGGACGTCCGGAGGCGCTGAAGCTTTCTTT. Its translation: CASSQAGTSGGAEAFF.